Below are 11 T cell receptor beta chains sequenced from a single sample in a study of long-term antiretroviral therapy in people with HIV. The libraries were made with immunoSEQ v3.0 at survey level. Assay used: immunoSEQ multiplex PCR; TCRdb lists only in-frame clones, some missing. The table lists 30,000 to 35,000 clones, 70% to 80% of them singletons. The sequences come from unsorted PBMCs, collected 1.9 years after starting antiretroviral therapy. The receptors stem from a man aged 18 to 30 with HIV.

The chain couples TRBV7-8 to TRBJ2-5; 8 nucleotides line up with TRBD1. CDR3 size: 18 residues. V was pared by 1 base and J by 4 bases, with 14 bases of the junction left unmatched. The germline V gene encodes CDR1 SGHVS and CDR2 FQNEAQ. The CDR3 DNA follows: TGTGCCAGCAGCTTAGTAGCCGACCGACAGGGGCAGGTAGAGACCCAGTACTTC. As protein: CASSLVADRQGQVETQYF.

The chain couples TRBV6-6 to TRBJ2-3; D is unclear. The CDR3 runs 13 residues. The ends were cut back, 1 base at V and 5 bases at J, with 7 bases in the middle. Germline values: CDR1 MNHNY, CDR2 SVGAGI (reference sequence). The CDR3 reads CASSYYEEDTQYF. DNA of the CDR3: TGTGCCAGCAGTTACTATGAAGAAGATACGCAGTATTTT.

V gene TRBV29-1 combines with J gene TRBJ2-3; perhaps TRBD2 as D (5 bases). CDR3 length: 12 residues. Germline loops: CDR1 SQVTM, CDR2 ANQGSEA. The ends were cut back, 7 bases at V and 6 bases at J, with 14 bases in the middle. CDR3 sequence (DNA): TGCAGCGCCCATATGTCGGGGGATACGCAGTATTTT. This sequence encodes CSAHMSGDTQYF.

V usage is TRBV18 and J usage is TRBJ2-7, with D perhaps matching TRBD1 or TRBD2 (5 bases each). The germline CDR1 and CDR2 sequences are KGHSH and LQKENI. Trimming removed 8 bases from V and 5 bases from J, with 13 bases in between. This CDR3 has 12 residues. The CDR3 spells CASGSGANEQYV. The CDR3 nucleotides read TGTGCCAGCGGTTCCGGGGCCAACGAGCAGTACGTC.

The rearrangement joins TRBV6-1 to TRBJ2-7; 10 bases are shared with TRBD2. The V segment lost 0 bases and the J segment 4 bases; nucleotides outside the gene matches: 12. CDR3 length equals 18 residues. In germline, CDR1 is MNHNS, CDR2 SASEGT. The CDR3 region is CASSEAQLWLAGEYEQYV. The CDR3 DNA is TGTGCCAGCAGTGAAGCGCAATTATGGCTAGCGGGGGAGTACGAGCAGTACGTC.

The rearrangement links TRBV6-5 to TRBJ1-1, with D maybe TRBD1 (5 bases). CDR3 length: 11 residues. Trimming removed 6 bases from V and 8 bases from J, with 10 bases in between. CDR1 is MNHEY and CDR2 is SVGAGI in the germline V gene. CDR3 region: CASRRDREAFF. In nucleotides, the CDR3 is TGTGCCAGCAGACGTGACAGAGAAGCTTTCTTT.

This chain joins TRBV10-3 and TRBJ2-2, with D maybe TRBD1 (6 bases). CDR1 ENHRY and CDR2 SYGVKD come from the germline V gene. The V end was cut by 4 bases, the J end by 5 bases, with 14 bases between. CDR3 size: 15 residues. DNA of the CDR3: TGTGCCATCAGTGTTCAACAGGGTCAAACCGGGGAGCTGTTTTTT. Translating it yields CAISVQQGQTGELFF.

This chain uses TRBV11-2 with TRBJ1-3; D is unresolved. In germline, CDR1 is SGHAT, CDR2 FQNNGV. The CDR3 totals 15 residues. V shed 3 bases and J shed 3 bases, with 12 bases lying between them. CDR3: CASSFSYFGGNTIYF. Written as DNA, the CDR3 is TGTGCCAGCAGCTTCAGTTATTTCGGTGGAAACACCATATATTTT. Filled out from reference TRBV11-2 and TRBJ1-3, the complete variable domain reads EAGVAQSPRYKIIEKRQSVAFWCNPISGHATLYWYQQILGQGPKLLIQFQNNGVVDDSQLPKDRFSAERLKGVDSTLKIQPAKLEDSAVYLCASSFSYFGGNTIYFGEGSWLTVV.

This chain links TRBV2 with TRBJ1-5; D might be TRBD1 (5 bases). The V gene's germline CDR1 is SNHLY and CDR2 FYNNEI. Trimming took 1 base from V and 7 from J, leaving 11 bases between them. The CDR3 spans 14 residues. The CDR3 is CASSEGWGVQPQHF. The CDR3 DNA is TGTGCCAGCAGTGAAGGTTGGGGGGTCCAGCCCCAGCATTTT.

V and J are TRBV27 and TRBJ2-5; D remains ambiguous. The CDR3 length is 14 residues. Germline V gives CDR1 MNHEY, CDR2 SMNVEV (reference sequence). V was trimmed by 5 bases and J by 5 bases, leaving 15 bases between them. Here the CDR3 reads CASSPRLVGETQYF. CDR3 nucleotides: TGTGCCAGCAGTCCCAGGCTGGTGGGGGAGACCCAGTACTTC.

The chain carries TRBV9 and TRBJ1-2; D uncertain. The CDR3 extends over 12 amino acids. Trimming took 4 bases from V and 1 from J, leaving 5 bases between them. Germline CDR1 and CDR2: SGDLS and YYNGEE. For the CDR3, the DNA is TGTGCCAGCAGCCAACTTAACTATGGCTACACCTTC. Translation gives CASSQLNYGYTF. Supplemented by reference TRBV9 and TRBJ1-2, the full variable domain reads DSGVTQTPKHLITATGQRVTLRCSPRSGDLSVYWYQQSLDQGLQFLIQYYNGEERAKGNILERFSAQQFPDLHSELNLSSLELGDSALYFCASSQLNYGYTFGSGTRLTVV.